Sequencing of this TCR beta chain was carried out in a study of cytomegalovirus exposure and HLA in healthy donors. Repertoires were generated with immunoSEQ multiplex PCR, while TCRdb's copy carries only in-frame clones and drops some. The sample holds about 140,000 clones, just under 85% seen once. Study-wide results and caveats: The majority of TCR sequences were rare, yet some public TCRs appeared in many donors.

Trimming shortened V by 7 bases and J by 2 bases, and 9 bases separated the two germline ends. Germline values: CDR1 SGHAT, CDR2 FQNNGV. This CDR3 region has 12 residues. With respect to this clone: Its target is unknown.

The V gene is TRBV11-2, the J gene TRBJ2-7; D unclear. The receptor comes from a woman in her twenties or thirties in good health and CMV-seronegative. The sequenced sample was PBMCs. As DNA, the CDR3 is TGTGCCAGCACCGGCGGCACCTACGAGCAGTACTTC. Translated, it gives CASTGGTYEQYF.